The rows below give T cell receptor beta chains drawn from one sample of a study of vaccination effects on CD4 cells after COVID-19. For these receptors, no antigen is known. The data were produced by immunoSEQ multiplex PCR, yet TCRdb's version contains in-frame clones alone and is incomplete. Counted here are about 24,000 clones, roughly 74% occurring once; the ten biggest clones make up roughly 3%. This material consisted of CD4+ T cells from PBMCs cultured with SARS-CoV-2 spike peptides, taken before COVID-19 vaccination. Receptor source: a human donor who received a COVID-19 vaccine. The CDR3 runs from the conserved cysteine through the conserved F or W. The D gene is left open where the match is weak. Rows give clone size only sometimes, using once, few, many, or a class for an expanded clone.

d_gene: -
v_gene: TRBV12-3/TRBV12-4
abundance: few
j_gene: TRBJ1-2
CDR3aa: CASSLAGPYGYTF
CDR3nt: TGTGCCAGCAGTTTAGCGGGACCCTATGGCTACACCTTC

d_gene: -
v_gene: TRBV11-2
abundance: -
j_gene: TRBJ1-6
CDR3aa: CASSLVLGAVGSPLHF
CDR3nt: TGTGCCAGCAGCTTAGTCCTGGGGGCGGTAGGCTCACCCCTCCACTTT

d_gene: TRBD2
v_gene: TRBV3-1/TRBV3-2
abundance: -
j_gene: TRBJ2-3
CDR3aa: CASSPGLAGTDTQYF
CDR3nt: TGTGCCAGCAGCCCGGGACTAGCGGGCACAGATACGCAGTATTTT

d_gene: -
v_gene: TRBV5-1
abundance: -
j_gene: TRBJ2-3
CDR3aa: CASSEAPPYRDGTDTQYF
CDR3nt: TGCGCCAGCAGCGAGGCCCCCCCTTACAGGGATGGCACAGATACGCAGTATTTT

d_gene: TRBD1
v_gene: TRBV19
abundance: -
j_gene: TRBJ1-5
CDR3aa: CASSPPRQGTTRPQHF
CDR3nt: TGTGCCAGTAGTCCGCCAAGACAGGGAACCACAAGGCCCCAGCATTTT

d_gene: -
v_gene: TRBV7-9
abundance: -
j_gene: TRBJ2-1
CDR3aa: CASSLVGGEQFF
CDR3nt: TGTGCCAGCAGCTTAGTGGGGGGTGAGCAGTTCTTC

d_gene: -
v_gene: TRBV2
abundance: few
j_gene: TRBJ1-3
CDR3aa: CASGATGIPGNTIYF
CDR3nt: TGTGCCAGCGGAGCAACAGGTATCCCTGGAAACACCATATATTTT

d_gene: -
v_gene: TRBV7-7
abundance: -
j_gene: TRBJ2-7
CDR3aa: CASSPSLGPYEQYF
CDR3nt: TGTGCCAGCAGCCCATCGCTCGGGCCCTACGAGCAGTACTTC

d_gene: -
v_gene: TRBV5-1
abundance: -
j_gene: TRBJ1-2
CDR3aa: CASSPGGARNYGYTF
CDR3nt: TGCGCCAGCAGCCCTGGGGGGGCGCGAAACTATGGCTACACCTTC

d_gene: -
v_gene: TRBV15
abundance: -
j_gene: TRBJ2-7
CDR3aa: CATPSPGPSEQYF
CDR3nt: TGTGCCACCCCTTCCCCGGGCCCCTCCGAGCAGTACTTC

d_gene: -
v_gene: TRBV11-2
abundance: -
j_gene: TRBJ1-1
CDR3aa: CASSLGEYTEAFF
CDR3nt: TGTGCCAGCAGCTTAGGAGAGTACACTGAAGCTTTCTTT

d_gene: TRBD1
v_gene: TRBV10-1
abundance: -
j_gene: TRBJ2-7
CDR3aa: CASSETYTGTVSYEQYF
CDR3nt: TGCGCCAGCAGTGAGACATATACCGGGACAGTCTCCTACGAGCAGTACTTC

d_gene: TRBD2
v_gene: TRBV5-1
abundance: -
j_gene: TRBJ2-1
CDR3aa: CASSPDMGLARVF
CDR3nt: TGCGCCAGCAGCCCCGATATGGGACTAGCGAGGGTCTTC

d_gene: -
v_gene: TRBV9
abundance: -
j_gene: TRBJ2-2
CDR3aa: CASSVGGTGELFF
CDR3nt: TGTGCCAGCAGCGTAGGGGGGACCGGGGAGCTGTTTTTT

d_gene: TRBD1
v_gene: TRBV7-2
abundance: -
j_gene: TRBJ2-7
CDR3aa: CASSLAGQSFHEQYF
CDR3nt: TGTGCCAGCAGCTTAGCGGGACAGTCGTTTCACGAGCAGTACTTC

d_gene: -
v_gene: TRBV18
abundance: -
j_gene: TRBJ1-1
CDR3aa: CASSPLNKMNTEAFF
CDR3nt: TGTGCCAGCTCACCTCTAAACAAAATGAACACTGAAGCTTTCTTT

d_gene: -
v_gene: TRBV6-5
abundance: -
j_gene: TRBJ1-1
CDR3aa: CATRWGRDTEAFF
CDR3nt: TGTGCCACCAGGTGGGGCAGAGACACTGAAGCTTTCTTT

d_gene: -
v_gene: TRBV10-3
abundance: -
j_gene: TRBJ1-5
CDR3aa: CASRPEGQPQHF
CDR3nt: TGTGCCAGTCGGCCGGAGGGCCAGCCCCAGCATTTT

d_gene: -
v_gene: TRBV7-7
abundance: -
j_gene: TRBJ2-1
CDR3aa: CASSLNRGADEQFF
CDR3nt: TGTGCCAGCAGCTTAAATAGGGGGGCCGATGAGCAGTTCTTC

d_gene: -
v_gene: TRBV2
abundance: -
j_gene: TRBJ2-6
CDR3aa: CASSELGAGANVLTF
CDR3nt: TGTGCCAGCAGTGAATTGGGGGCTGGGGCCAACGTCCTGACTTTC

d_gene: -
v_gene: TRBV5-8
abundance: few
j_gene: TRBJ1-5
CDR3aa: CASSLYRGGDQPQHF
CDR3nt: TGTGCCAGCAGCTTGTATCGAGGAGGAGATCAGCCCCAGCATTTT

d_gene: -
v_gene: TRBV11-2
abundance: once
j_gene: TRBJ2-1
CDR3aa: CASSSPTRRGGSYNEQFF
CDR3nt: TGTGCCAGCAGCTCGCCCACCCGGAGGGGAGGATCCTACAATGAGCAGTTCTTC

d_gene: -
v_gene: TRBV15
abundance: -
j_gene: TRBJ2-7
CDR3aa: CATSRDRGYYEQYF
CDR3nt: TGTGCCACCAGCAGAGATCGGGGGTACTACGAGCAGTACTTC

d_gene: -
v_gene: TRBV5-6
abundance: once
j_gene: TRBJ1-2
CDR3aa: CASSSTGNRVIYGYTF
CDR3nt: TGTGCCAGCAGCTCAACAGGGAATCGGGTCATCTATGGCTACACCTTC

d_gene: -
v_gene: TRBV3-1/TRBV3-2
abundance: -
j_gene: TRBJ2-6
CDR3aa: CASSQDLKGGSGANVLTF
CDR3nt: TGTGCCAGCAGCCAAGATTTGAAGGGAGGATCTGGGGCCAACGTCCTGACTTTC

d_gene: TRBD1
v_gene: TRBV11-2
abundance: -
j_gene: TRBJ1-2
CDR3aa: CASSAQTGLGYTF
CDR3nt: TGTGCCAGCAGCGCCCAGACAGGGCTTGGCTACACCTTC

d_gene: -
v_gene: TRBV27
abundance: -
j_gene: TRBJ1-5
CDR3aa: CASSLFRAGNQPQHF
CDR3nt: TGTGCCAGCAGTTTATTTAGGGCCGGCAATCAGCCCCAGCATTTT

d_gene: TRBD1
v_gene: TRBV10-3
abundance: -
j_gene: TRBJ2-7
CDR3aa: CAISEGTGWPYEQYF
CDR3nt: TGTGCCATCAGTGAGGGGACAGGGTGGCCCTACGAGCAGTACTTC

d_gene: TRBD2
v_gene: TRBV18
abundance: -
j_gene: TRBJ2-7
CDR3aa: CASSPGLAETYEQYF
CDR3nt: TGTGCCAGCTCACCGGGACTAGCGGAAACCTACGAGCAGTACTTC

d_gene: -
v_gene: TRBV6-6
abundance: -
j_gene: TRBJ1-5
CDR3aa: CASSYSRYSNQPQHF
CDR3nt: TGTGCCAGCAGTTACTCTAGGTATAGCAATCAGCCCCAGCATTTT

d_gene: -
v_gene: TRBV29-1
abundance: -
j_gene: TRBJ1-5
CDR3aa: CSVVGTVDQPQHF
CDR3nt: TGCAGCGTTGTAGGGACGGTAGATCAGCCCCAGCATTTT

d_gene: TRBD1
v_gene: TRBV5-1
abundance: -
j_gene: TRBJ1-5
CDR3aa: CASSLGQGTYQPQHF
CDR3nt: TGCGCCAGCAGCTTGGGACAGGGTACCTATCAGCCCCAGCATTTT

d_gene: TRBD2
v_gene: TRBV12-5
abundance: -
j_gene: TRBJ2-5
CDR3aa: CASCRGGSGGETQYF
CDR3nt: TGTGCTAGTTGTCGGGGGGGCTCGGGTGGCGAGACCCAGTACTTC

d_gene: TRBD2
v_gene: TRBV6-5
abundance: -
j_gene: TRBJ2-1
CDR3aa: CASSTLAGDNEQFF
CDR3nt: TGTGCCAGCAGTACCCTAGCGGGAGACAATGAGCAGTTCTTC

d_gene: TRBD1
v_gene: TRBV5-1
abundance: -
j_gene: TRBJ1-1
CDR3aa: CASSYDKDRSMNTEAFF
CDR3nt: TGCGCCAGCAGCTACGACAAGGACAGGAGCATGAACACTGAAGCTTTCTTT

d_gene: -
v_gene: TRBV10-3
abundance: -
j_gene: TRBJ1-4
CDR3aa: CATSGANEKLFF
CDR3nt: TGTGCCACCTCGGGAGCTAATGAAAAACTGTTTTTT